The 8 T cell receptor beta chains presented below share a single source sample, sequenced in a study of blood T cell repertoires in COVID-19. The data were produced by immunoSEQ multiplex PCR, yet TCRdb's version contains in-frame clones alone and is incomplete. The sample shows 150,000 to 200,000 clones, 82% of them seen only once. Sequencing was done on a sample of peripheral blood. The receptor set was obtained from a woman older than 75 with active or convalescent COVID-19.

The rearrangement links TRBV5-1 to TRBJ1-6; 7 nucleotides match TRBD1. The germline CDR1 and CDR2 sequences are SGHRS and YFSETQ. CDR3 length: 15 amino acids. Losses at the gene ends were 0 bases for V and 5 bases for J; bases not matched to a gene: 2. The CDR3 region is CASSLGTGNNSPLHF. The CDR3 bases are TGCGCCAGCAGCTTGGGGACAGGCAATAATTCACCCCTCCACTTT.

About this clone: The same CDR3 arises from other DNA sequences in this sample as well. The chain carries TRBV7-3 and TRBJ1-1; D gene unclear. The V gene lost 1 base and the J gene lost 1 base, with 4 bases spanning the gap. The CDR3 consists of 13 residues. Looked up from germline, CDR1 is SGHTA and CDR2 is FQGTGA. In DNA form, the CDR3 reads TGTGCCAGCAGCTTAAACAGGAACACTGAAGCTTTCTTT. Its translation: CASSLNRNTEAFF.

The V call is TRBV28, the J call TRBJ2-1; D remains unclear. The CDR3 totals 13 residues. V dropped 7 bases and J dropped 10 bases, with 17 bases sitting between them. Germline CDR1 and CDR2: MDHEN and SYDVKM. The CDR3 region is CASTPSPLVEQFF. The CDR3 region has the DNA TGTGCCAGCACCCCCTCTCCTCTAGTGGAGCAGTTCTTC.

V and J are TRBV7-2 and TRBJ2-7, with TRBD2 identical over 10 bases. The germline V gene encodes CDR1 SGHTA and CDR2 FQGNSA. V shed 1 base, J shed 4 bases, and the junction held 4 bases outside the gene matches. The CDR3 runs 15 residues. The DNA for the CDR3 is TGTGCCAGCAGCTTAGATACTAGCGGGAAGTACGAGCAGTACTTC. It codes for CASSLDTSGKYEQYF.

CDR3 bases: TGTGCCACCAGTGAGTCTTCCGGGACAGGGGATGAGCAGTTCTTC. The encoded protein is CATSESSGTGDEQFF. The chain combines TRBV24-1 with TRBJ2-1; 10 bases are shared with TRBD1. CDR1 and CDR2 (germline): KGHDR, SFDVKD. V shed 4 bases, J shed 8 bases, and the junction held 7 bases outside the gene matches. The CDR3 sequence is 15 residues long.

The chain joins TRBV4-1 to TRBJ2-1, with TRBD2 as a possible D gene (6 bases). The CDR3 is 15 residues long. The germline V gene has CDR1 MGHRA and CDR2 YSYEKL. V was trimmed by 3 bases and J by 7 bases, leaving 16 bases between them. CDR3 region: CASSQWGGILNEQFF. CDR3 nucleotides: TGCGCCAGCAGCCAGTGGGGCGGGATACTGAATGAGCAGTTCTTC.

The chain couples TRBV18 to TRBJ1-1; 8 bases are a match to TRBD1. Germline CDR1 is KGHSH and CDR2 is LQKENI. CDR3 length: 13 residues. V was pared by 5 bases and J by 1 base, with 0 bases of the junction left unmatched. The CDR3 loop is CASSGQGNTEAFF. The CDR3 DNA follows: TGTGCCAGCTCAGGACAGGGGAACACTGAAGCTTTCTTT.

The rearrangement uses TRBV5-8 and TRBJ1-2; D is unclear. Germline V CDR1 and CDR2: SGHTS, YDEGEE. The CDR3 contains 13 residues. V gave up 3 bases and J gave up 3 bases, with 9 bases separating them. In DNA form, the CDR3 reads TGTGCCAGCAGCTACGGTCGTTACTATGGCTACACCTTC. Protein sequence: CASSYGRYYGYTF.